This T cell receptor beta chain was sequenced for a study of cytomegalovirus exposure and HLA in healthy donors. Study observations and caveats: Through in vitro validation, a few CMV-associated chains were shown to be specific for CMV antigens.

This clone was seen just once. Antigen unknown. CDR1 is SNHLY, CDR2 FYNNEI, per germline. This CDR3 has 14 amino acids. The V gene lost 6 bases and the J gene lost 4 bases, with 13 bases spanning the gap. Donors were drawn from the roughly 120-subject validation cohort, separate from the approximately 700-subject first cohort. This table comes from immunoSEQ multiplex PCR, and its TCRdb copy is limited to in-frame clones, with some not included. The repertoire holds roughly 200,000 clones, with roughly nine tenths as singletons. Specimen: PBMCs. This sequence joins TRBV2 and TRBJ1-5; possible D gene TRBD1, 6 bases. The source of this sequence is a young man in good health and CMV-seropositive. CDR3 region: CASRRGGTNQPQHF. The CDR3 DNA reads TGTGCCAGCAGGAGGGGGGGGACTAATCAGCCCCAGCATTTT.